A single T cell receptor (beta chain) is shown here with its context. Germline CDR1 and CDR2: SGHTA and FQGTGA. V was trimmed by 5 bases and J by 4 bases, leaving 19 bases between them. The CDR3 consists of 16 residues. This entry comes from a study of T cell changes during pregnancy in multiple sclerosis. Only in-frame clones appear in the TCRdb table, and some are missing; sequencing was by immunoSEQ multiplex PCR. The sample lists some 47,000 clones, around 89% occurring once. This sequence joins TRBV7-3 and TRBJ2-3; D gene uncertain. This receptor was obtained from a female donor in good health, enrolled as a control in a pregnancy study. The material was CD8+ T cells from peripheral blood mononuclear cells, obtained after pregnancy. The CDR3 coding sequence is TGTGCCAGCAGCCTAGGCGGCTCCCCGGTCCCAGATACGCAGTATTTT. Translated, it gives CASSLGGSPVPDTQYF.